This T cell receptor (beta chain) was profiled in a study of T cells in Graves' hyperthyroidism and ophthalmopathy. General observations from the study: The model's output predicted ophthalmopathy at a median of about 6.5 months prior to onset.

For this clonotype: Its antigen is still unknown.

Uncontrolled infection, other autoimmune disease, pregnancy or lactation disqualified patients from enrolment. 10 ml of fresh peripheral blood supplied the PBMCs. This CDR3 has 14 residues. Germline V gene lookup returns CDR1 SGHAT and CDR2 FQNNGV. V shed 2 bases, J shed 3 bases, and the junction held 4 bases outside the gene matches. It was RNA transcripts that yielded the amplified TCR beta CDR3 regions. A first-round RT-PCR of the TCR CDR3 used the HTBI primer set. TCRdb used MiXCR to reprocess the multiplex PCR reads, holding one entry per CDR3 protein. This sample yields about 840,000 distinct CDR3 sequences, of which roughly 37% are seen a single time; around 9.3% belongs to the top ten.

Material: blood. This sequence joins TRBV11-2 and TRBJ2-7, with TRBD2 matching over 7 bases. The receptor's source is a man younger than 35 with Graves' hyperthyroidism. The CDR3 is CASSLNGGGYEQYF. The CDR3 DNA reads TGTGCCAGCAGCTTAAATGGGGGGGGCTACGAGCAGTACTTC.